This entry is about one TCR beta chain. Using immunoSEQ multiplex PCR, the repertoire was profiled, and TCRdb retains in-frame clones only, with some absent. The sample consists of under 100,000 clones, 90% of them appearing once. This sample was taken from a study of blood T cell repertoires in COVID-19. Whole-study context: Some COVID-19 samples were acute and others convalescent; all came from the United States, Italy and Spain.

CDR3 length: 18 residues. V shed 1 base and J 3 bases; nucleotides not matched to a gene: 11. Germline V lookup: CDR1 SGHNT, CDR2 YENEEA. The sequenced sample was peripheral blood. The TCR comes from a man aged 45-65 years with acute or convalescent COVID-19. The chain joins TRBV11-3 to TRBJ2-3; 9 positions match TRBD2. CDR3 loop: CASSLGGLAGRVTDTQYF. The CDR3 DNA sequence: TGTGCCAGCAGCTTAGGGGGGCTAGCGGGAAGGGTGACAGATACGCAGTATTTT. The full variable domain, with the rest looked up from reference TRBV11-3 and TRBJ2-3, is EAGVVQSPRYKIIEKKQPVAFWCNPISGHNTLYWYLQNLGQGPELLIRYENEEAVDDSQLPKDRFSAERLKGVDSTLKIQPAELGDSAVYLCASSLGGLAGRVTDTQYFGPGTRLTVL.